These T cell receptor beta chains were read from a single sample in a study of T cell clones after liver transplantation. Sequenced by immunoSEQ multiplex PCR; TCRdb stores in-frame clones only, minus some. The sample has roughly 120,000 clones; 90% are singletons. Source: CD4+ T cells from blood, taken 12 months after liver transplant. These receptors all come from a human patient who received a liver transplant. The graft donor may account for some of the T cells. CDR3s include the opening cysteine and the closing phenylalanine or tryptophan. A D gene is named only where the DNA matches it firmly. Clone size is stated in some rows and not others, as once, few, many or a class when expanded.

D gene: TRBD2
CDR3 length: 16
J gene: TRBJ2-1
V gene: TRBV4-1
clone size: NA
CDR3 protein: CASSHPLAGGKNEQFF
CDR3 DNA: TGCGCCAGCAGCCACCCTCTAGCGGGAGGCAAAAATGAGCAGTTCTTC

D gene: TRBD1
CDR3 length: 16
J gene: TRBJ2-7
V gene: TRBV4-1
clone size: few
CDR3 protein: CASSLPRTGESYEQYF
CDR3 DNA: TGCGCCAGCAGCCTACCAAGGACAGGGGAGTCCTACGAGCAGTACTTC

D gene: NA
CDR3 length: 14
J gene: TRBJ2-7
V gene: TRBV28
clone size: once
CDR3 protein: CASSKPGGVYEQYF
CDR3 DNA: TGTGCCAGCAGCAAACCGGGGGGCGTCTACGAGCAGTACTTC

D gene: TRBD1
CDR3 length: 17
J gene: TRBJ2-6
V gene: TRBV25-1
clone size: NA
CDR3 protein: CASSVDRGESGANVLTF
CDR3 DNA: TGTGCCAGCAGTGTAGACAGGGGTGAAAGTGGGGCCAACGTCCTGACTTTC

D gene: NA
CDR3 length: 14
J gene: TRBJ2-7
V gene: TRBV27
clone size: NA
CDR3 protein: CASSRQSTSYEQYF
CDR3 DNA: TGTGCCAGCAGTCGACAGTCTACCTCCTACGAGCAGTACTTC

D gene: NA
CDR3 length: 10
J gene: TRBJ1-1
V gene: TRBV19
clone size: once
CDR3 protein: CASSNTEAFF
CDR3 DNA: TGTGCCAGTTCTAACACTGAAGCTTTCTTT

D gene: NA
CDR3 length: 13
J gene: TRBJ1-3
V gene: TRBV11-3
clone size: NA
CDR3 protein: CASSFGPGNTIYF
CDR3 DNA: NA

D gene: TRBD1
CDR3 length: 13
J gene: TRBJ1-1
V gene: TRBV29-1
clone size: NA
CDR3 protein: CSAKGGPQTEAFF
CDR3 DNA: TGCAGCGCAAAAGGGGGCCCCCAAACAGAAGCTTTCTTT

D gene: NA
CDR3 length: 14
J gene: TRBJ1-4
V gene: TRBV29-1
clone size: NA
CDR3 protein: CSVLLRGHGEKLFF
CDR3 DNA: TGCAGCGTGCTATTGCGGGGGCATGGGGAAAAACTGTTTTTT

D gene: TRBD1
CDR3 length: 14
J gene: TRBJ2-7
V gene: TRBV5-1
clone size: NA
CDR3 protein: CASSGTGGVNEQYF
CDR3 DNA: TGCGCCAGCAGCGGTACAGGGGGCGTTAACGAGCAGTACTTC

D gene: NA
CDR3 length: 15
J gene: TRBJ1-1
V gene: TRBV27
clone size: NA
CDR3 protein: CASSYSPDIPTEAFF
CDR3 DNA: TGTGCCAGCAGTTATTCCCCAGACATTCCCACTGAAGCTTTCTTT

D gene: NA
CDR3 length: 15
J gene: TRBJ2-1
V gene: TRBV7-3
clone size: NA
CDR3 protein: CASSLDSNSYNEQFF
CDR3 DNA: TGTGCCAGCAGCTTGGACAGCAACTCCTACAATGAGCAGTTCTTC

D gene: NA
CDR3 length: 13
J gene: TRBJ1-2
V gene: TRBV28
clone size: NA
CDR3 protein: CASSQAFELGYTF
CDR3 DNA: TGTGCCAGCAGCCAAGCGTTCGAGTTGGGCTACACCTTC

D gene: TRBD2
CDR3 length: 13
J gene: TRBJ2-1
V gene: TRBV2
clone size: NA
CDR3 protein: CATSEREGNEQFF
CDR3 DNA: TGTGCCACAAGTGAGCGGGAGGGTAATGAGCAGTTCTTC

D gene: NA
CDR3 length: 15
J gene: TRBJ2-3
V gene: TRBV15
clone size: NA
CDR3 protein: CATSRPEHESDTQYF
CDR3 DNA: TGTGCCACCAGCAGGCCCGAGCACGAATCAGATACGCAGTATTTT

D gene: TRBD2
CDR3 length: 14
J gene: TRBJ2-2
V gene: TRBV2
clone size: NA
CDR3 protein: CASSVRLAGGGLFF
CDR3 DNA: TGTGCCAGCAGTGTACGACTAGCGGGAGGTGGGCTGTTTTTT